A single sample is the source of the 29 T cell receptor beta chains below, sequenced in a study of T cells in tuberculosis. Time point specified: new active TB diagnosis, blood taken before or within 7 days of starting treatment. Clones were sequenced by immunoSEQ multiplex PCR, and TCRdb holds only the in-frame ones, with some missing. In the table there are roughly 34,000 clones, about 82% of which are singletons. This material consisted of PBMCs, taken at tuberculosis diagnosis. The receptors shown here come from an adult with tuberculosis.

The chain links TRBV6-1 to TRBJ1-6, with TRBD1 matching 9 bases. This CDR3 has 17 residues. The V segment lost 2 bases and the J segment 6 bases; nucleotides outside the gene matches: 8. In germline, CDR1 is MNHNS, CDR2 SASEGT. The CDR3 nucleotides read TGTGCCAGCAGTGAATGGGGGACAGGGAAGGCTAATTCACCCCTCCACTTT. It codes for CASSEWGTGKANSPLHF.

This clone showed up just a few times. This chain uses TRBV15 with TRBJ1-5, with D maybe TRBD1 (5 bases). This CDR3 contains 15 residues. The V and J ends lost 1 base and 5 bases respectively, with 12 bases between them. Germline lookup yields CDR1 LNHNV and CDR2 YYDKDF (reference sequence). CDR3 amino acids: CATSRVGVGDQPQHF. In DNA form, the CDR3 reads TGTGCCACCAGCAGAGTTGGGGTAGGGGATCAGCCCCAGCATTTT.

This chain joins TRBV9 and TRBJ2-3; D is ambiguous. The CDR3 has 14 amino acids. Trimming removed 2 bases at V and 0 bases at J, with 7 bases between. Germline CDR1 and CDR2: SGDLS and YYNGEE. This CDR3 reads CASSVITSTDTQYF. For the CDR3, the DNA is TGTGCCAGCAGCGTTATAACTAGCACAGATACGCAGTATTTT.

The chain carries TRBV10-3 and TRBJ1-5; D gene uncertain. Trimming took 4 bases from V and 6 from J, leaving 22 bases between them. The length of the CDR3 is 17 residues. CDR1 is ENHRY, CDR2 SYGVKD, per germline. The CDR3 region has the DNA TGTGCCATCAGTGGCGAGAGGGAGGAGCGTAGAAGTCAGCCCCAGCATTTT. This codes for CAISGEREERRSQPQHF.

V gene TRBV15 combines with J gene TRBJ2-7, with a possible D match to TRBD1 (5 bases). The V gene lost 3 bases and the J gene lost 2 bases, with 11 bases spanning the gap. CDR3 length equals 14 residues. Germline V gene lookup returns CDR1 LNHNV and CDR2 YYDKDF (reference sequence). The CDR3: CATSSGQGAYEQYF. DNA for the CDR3: TGTGCCACCAGCAGTGGCCAGGGTGCCTACGAGCAGTACTTC.

This chain joins TRBV5-4 and TRBJ2-5, with a weak D call TRBD1 (6 bases). CDR1 and CDR2 from the germline V gene are SGHNT and YYREEE (reference sequence). V was clipped by 3 bases and J by 2 bases, with 8 bases between them. The CDR3 loop spans 13 amino acids. DNA for the CDR3: TGTGCCAGCAGCTGGACAGAGCAAGAGACCCAGTACTTC. It codes for CASSWTEQETQYF.

The J gene is TRBJ2-7, the V gene TRBV15; 7 bases fit TRBD2. CDR1 and CDR2 from the germline V gene are LNHNV and YYDKDF (reference sequence). V lost 0 bases and J lost 4; bases outside the gene matches: 12. CDR3 size: 17 residues. The CDR3 spells CATSRDWGLAEGYEQYF. Here the CDR3 DNA reads TGTGCCACCAGCAGAGATTGGGGCCTAGCGGAGGGGTACGAGCAGTACTTC.

The rearrangement uses TRBV5-1 and TRBJ1-2; 7 nucleotides line up with TRBD1. CDR3 length: 13 amino acids. Germline V gives CDR1 SGHRS, CDR2 YFSETQ. Trimming at V came to 5 bases and at J to 4 bases, leaving 5 bases not matched to a gene. The CDR3 coding sequence is TGCGCCAGCAGACCCGGGACAGTCTATGGCTACACCTTC. Translating it yields CASRPGTVYGYTF. The complete variable domain, with remaining parts taken from reference TRBV5-1 and TRBJ1-2, reads KAGVTQTPRYLIKTRGQQVTLSCSPISGHRSVSWYQQTPGQGLQFLFEYFSETQRNKGNFPGRFSGRQFSNSRSEMNVSTLELGDSALYLCASRPGTVYGYTFGSGTRLTVV.

CDR3 sequence reads: CASSPGSYGEQYF. CDR3 in DNA: TGCGCCAGCAGCCCTGGGAGTTACGGAGAGCAGTACTTC. The V gene is TRBV5-1, the J gene TRBJ2-7, with D possibly TRBD2 on 5 matching bases. Trimming took off 4 bases at V and 7 bases at J, with 15 bases between the two ends. There are 13 residues in the CDR3. Germline assignment: CDR1 SGHRS and CDR2 YFSETQ.

This chain uses TRBV6-1 with TRBJ2-3, with 10 bases identical to TRBD2. CDR3 length: 15 amino acids. Germline V gene data show CDR1 as MNHNS and CDR2 as SASEGT. V shed 2 bases, J shed 4 bases, and the junction held 3 bases outside the gene matches. The CDR3 DNA is TGTGCCAGCAGTGAATTCCTAGCGGGAGCAGATACGCAGTATTTT. Translating it yields CASSEFLAGADTQYF.

This chain uses TRBV6-1 with TRBJ1-2; D uncertain. In germline, CDR1 is MNHNS, CDR2 SASEGT. V dropped 0 bases and J dropped 4 bases, with 18 bases sitting between them. CDR3 length: 17 residues. The CDR3 DNA sequence: TGTGCCAGCAGTGAAGCGCTTCGGGAGTGGGGAATCTATGGCTACACCTTC. It is translated as CASSEALREWGIYGYTF.

The chain joins TRBV18 to TRBJ1-1; D gene unclear. Germline V gene sequence: CDR1 KGHSH, CDR2 LQKENI. V lost 6 bases and J 0 bases, leaving 11 bases between the germline ends. This CDR3 has 14 amino acids. The CDR3 DNA reads TGTGCCAGCTCCCTTGGACTAATGAACACTGAAGCTTTCTTT. It yields the protein CASSLGLMNTEAFF.

V usage is TRBV5-1 and J usage is TRBJ2-3; 9 bases line up with TRBD1. Germline V lookup: CDR1 SGHRS, CDR2 YFSETQ. This CDR3 spans 12 amino acids. J lost 9 bases, V lost 4 bases, and 3 bases had no gene match. This CDR3 is CASSPDRGTQYF. The CDR3 DNA is TGCGCCAGCAGCCCCGACAGGGGGACGCAGTATTTT.

V gene TRBV10-3 combines with J gene TRBJ2-2; 7 positions match TRBD1. The junction had 2 bases not matched to a gene; V was cut back by 3 bases and J by 7 bases. The germline V gene has CDR1 ENHRY and CDR2 SYGVKD. The CDR3 is 13 amino acids. The CDR3 DNA follows: TGTGCCATCAGTGAACGGACAGGCGGGGAGCTGTTTTTT. This encodes CAISERTGGELFF.

The chain carries TRBV6-6 and TRBJ2-1, with TRBD2 identical over 7 bases. Looked up from germline, CDR1 is MNHNY and CDR2 is SVGAGI (reference sequence). This CDR3 has 16 residues. After removal of 4 bases from V and 7 bases from J, the junction contained 13 bases not matched to a gene. Here the CDR3 DNA reads TGTGCCAGCAGTTCCCAGAAGGCGCGGGAGTCAAATGAGCAGTTCTTC. It specifies CASSSQKARESNEQFF.

CDR3 DNA: TGCGCCAGCAGACCCCAAACAGAAAGCCATGGCTACACCTTC. Protein sequence: CASRPQTESHGYTF. The rearrangement links TRBV5-1 to TRBJ1-2; no clear D. The germline gives CDR1 SGHRS, CDR2 YFSETQ. CDR3 size: 14 residues. The V and J ends lost 5 bases and 6 bases respectively, with 17 bases between them.

This rearrangement joins TRBV5-6 to TRBJ2-7; 12 bases match TRBD2. Germline V CDR1 and CDR2: SGHDT, YYEEEE. The CDR3 is made up of 14 amino acids. Losses at the gene ends were 4 bases for V and 7 bases for J; bases not matched to a gene: 6. The CDR3 DNA reads TGTGCCAGCAGCGATCTAGCGGGGGGGAGGGAGCAGTACTTC. Protein: CASSDLAGGREQYF.

The V gene is TRBV19, the J gene TRBJ1-2, with 9 bases that match TRBD1. The length of the CDR3 is 15 residues. Germline trimming cut 8 bases from V and 2 bases from J; bases unmatched to any gene: 9. CDR1 is LNHDA and CDR2 is SQIVND in the germline V gene (reference sequence). The CDR3 sequence: CASFSGTGINYGYTF. In DNA, the CDR3 is TGTGCCAGTTTTTCCGGGACAGGGATAAACTATGGCTACACCTTC.

Only one count was recorded for this clone. This rearrangement joins TRBV19 to TRBJ1-1, with a weak D call TRBD1 (5 bases). The germline V gene encodes CDR1 LNHDA and CDR2 SQIVND (reference sequence). Trimming cost V 3 bases and J 4 bases, with 9 bases left between them. This CDR3 is 13 amino acids long. CDR3: CASSIGGGTEAFF. CDR3 sequence (DNA): TGTGCCAGTAGTATCGGGGGGGGCACTGAAGCTTTCTTT.

V gene TRBV21-1 combines with J gene TRBJ2-7; TRBD2, the table's D call, was not compared with the DNA. TRBV21-1 has pseudogene status. The CDR3 is made up of 15 amino acids. In nucleotides, the CDR3 is TGTGCCAGCAGCGTCAGAGGGGGGGGTACGAACGAGCAGTACTTC. This sequence encodes CASSVRGGGTNEQYF.

The chain carries TRBV6-1 and TRBJ1-1; TRBD1 agrees at 8 bases. Per germline, CDR1 MNHNS and CDR2 SASEGT. This CDR3 has 14 amino acids. The V gene end was trimmed by 3 bases and the J gene end by 4 bases; junction bases not matched to a gene: 4. The CDR3 reads CASSEDRVTTEAFF. CDR3 coding DNA: TGTGCCAGCAGTGAGGACAGGGTAACCACTGAAGCTTTCTTT.

The chain is built from TRBV12-5 and TRBJ1-1, with a weak D call TRBD1 (6 bases). This CDR3 comprises 14 residues. Germline CDR1 reads LGHNT; CDR2 reads FRNRAP. Trimming stripped 1 base from V and 13 bases from J, with 19 bases between. The CDR3 DNA reads as TGTGCTAGTGGTTTGGCACAGGGTCTAAAGGTTGTTTTCTTT. This gives the protein CASGLAQGLKVVFF.

A single count supports this clone. J is TRBJ1-5 and V is TRBV5-8, with 8 bases that match TRBD1. Germline values: CDR1 SGHTS, CDR2 YDEGEE. The CDR3 is 16 amino acids. The J segment lost 2 bases and the V segment lost 0 bases, leaving 4 bases of the junction unmatched. CDR3: CASSLAWGQGNQPQHF. CDR3 DNA sequence: TGTGCCAGCAGCTTGGCTTGGGGACAGGGCAATCAGCCCCAGCATTTT.

The chain links TRBV27 to TRBJ2-7; the match to TRBD2 covers 9 bases. V shed 3 bases and J 0 bases; nucleotides not matched to a gene: 9. From germline, CDR1 is MNHEY and CDR2 SMNVEV (reference sequence). This CDR3 is 17 amino acids long. DNA for the CDR3: TGTGCCAGCAGTTTTAGGATCCCTAGCGGGGACTCCTACGAGCAGTACTTC. This gives the protein CASSFRIPSGDSYEQYF.

This clone was observed once. The chain uses TRBV15 and TRBJ1-5; 7 nucleotides match TRBD1. In germline, CDR1 is LNHNV, CDR2 YYDKDF (reference sequence). The CDR3 consists of 16 residues. The trim removed 3 bases at V and 3 bases at J, leaving 8 bases unmatched. CDR3 DNA sequence: TGTGCCACCAGCAGTAGGCAGGGGGATCTCAATCAGCCCCAGCATTTT. This gives the protein CATSSRQGDLNQPQHF. The full variable domain, in which reference TRBV15 and TRBJ1-5 provide the parts outside the CDR3, is DAMVIQNPRYQVTQFGKPVTLSCSQTLNHNVMYWYQQKSSQAPKLLFHYYDKDFNNEADTPDNFQSRRPNTSFCFLDIRSPGLGDTAMYLCATSSRQGDLNQPQHFGDGTRLSIL.

The chain combines TRBV10-3 with TRBJ2-7, with 14 bases matching TRBD2. Germline V CDR1 and CDR2: ENHRY, SYGVKD. Trimming cost V 6 bases and J 0 bases; bases outside gene matches: 1. The CDR3 runs to 15 residues. In DNA, the CDR3 is TGTGCCATCAGGGGGACTAGCGGGAGCTCCTACGAGCAGTACTTC. It yields the protein CAIRGTSGSSYEQYF.

The rearrangement links TRBV19 to TRBJ1-4; D gene uncertain. The V gene's germline CDR1 is LNHDA and CDR2 SQIVND (reference sequence). V was trimmed by 8 bases and J by 2 bases, leaving 24 bases between them. The CDR3 runs 18 residues. CDR3 in amino acids: CASSRAPWDFATNEKLFF. The CDR3 DNA sequence: TGTGCCAGTTCGAGGGCTCCTTGGGATTTTGCGACTAATGAAAAACTGTTTTTT.

V is TRBV2 and J is TRBJ2-5; 9 bases map to TRBD2. Per the germline V gene, CDR1 is SNHLY and CDR2 is FYNNEI. J lost 3 bases, V lost 6 bases, and 5 bases had no gene match. CDR3 length: 14 amino acids. In DNA form, the CDR3 reads TGTGCCAGCAGCGGGGCTAGCGGGGAAGAGACCCAGTACTTC. Protein product: CASSGASGEETQYF. The full variable domain, in which reference TRBV2 and TRBJ2-5 provide the parts outside the CDR3, is EPEVTQTPSHQVTQMGQEVILRCVPISNHLYFYWYRQILGQKVEFLVSFYNNEISEKSEIFDDQFSVERPDGSNFTLKIRSTKLEDSAMYFCASSGASGEETQYFGPGTRLLVL.

V is TRBV20-1 and J is TRBJ2-1; TRBD1 agrees at 7 bases. V was clipped by 6 bases and J by 15 bases; unmatched bases: 8. Germline CDR1 reads DFQATT; CDR2 reads SNEGSKA (reference sequence). This CDR3 comprises 10 residues. The CDR3 loop is CSADRDSRFF. For the CDR3, the DNA is TGCAGTGCAGACCGGGACAGTCGGTTCTTC.